Presented here are 28 T cell receptor beta chains from one specimen sequenced in a study of T cell responses to AZD1222 COVID-19 vaccine. Clones were read by immunoSEQ multiplex PCR, and TCRdb kept only the in-frame ones, dropping some. The sample comprises 150,000 to 180,000 clones, more than 75% of which are singletons, and about 20% rests with the top ten. The starting material was peripheral blood, obtained on day 0 of AZD1222 vaccination. Every receptor here comes from an adult in good health.

The chain uses TRBV24-1 and TRBJ2-3; D might be TRBD2 (6 bases). Trimming removed 2 bases from V and 2 bases from J, with 16 bases in between. The CDR3 spans 17 residues. Germline lookup yields CDR1 KGHDR and CDR2 SFDVKD. In nucleotides, the CDR3 is TGTGCCACCAGTGATTCCCCCCCGGGACTGACCACAGATACGCAGTATTTT. This codes for CATSDSPPGLTTDTQYF.

The count of this clone is one. J is TRBJ2-7 and V is TRBV14; D not resolved. CDR3 length: 13 residues. Germline V gene lookup returns CDR1 SGHDN and CDR2 FVKESK. Trimming shortened V by 6 bases and J by 1 base, and 10 bases separated the two germline ends. The CDR3 DNA reads as TGTGCCAGCAGTCTATGGGGTTCCTACGAGCAGTACTTC. Translation: CASSLWGSYEQYF.

This CDR3 reads CASSLPPGRQYF. The CDR3 nucleotides are TGTGCCAGCAGTTTACCCCCGGGCCGCCAGTACTTC. The chain is built from TRBV28 and TRBJ2-4; D gene ambiguous. Trimming pared 2 bases from V and 13 bases from J, leaving 12 bases between. The CDR3 sequence is 12 residues long. Germline V gene data show CDR1 as MDHEN and CDR2 as SYDVKM. Together with reference TRBV28 and TRBJ2-4, the CDR3 gives the full variable domain: DVKVTQSSRYLVKRTGEKVFLECVQDMDHENMFWYRQDPGLGLRLIYFSYDVKMKEKGDIPEGYSVSREKKERFSLILESASTNQTSMYLCASSLPPGRQYFGAGTRLSVL.

The chain combines TRBV28 with TRBJ1-5; tentative D call: TRBD1 (5 bases). The germline V gene encodes CDR1 MDHEN and CDR2 SYDVKM. The ends were cut back, 5 bases at V and 2 bases at J, with 10 bases in the middle. This CDR3 has 14 residues. Written as DNA, the CDR3 is TGTGCCAGCAGTCCCGGGGGAGGCAATCAGCCCCAGCATTTT. Protein sequence: CASSPGGGNQPQHF.

This chain connects TRBV19 to TRBJ1-5, with unresolved D. Germline CDR1 reads LNHDA; CDR2 reads SQIVND (reference sequence). V gave up 0 bases and J gave up 6 bases, with 9 bases separating them. The CDR3 length is 14 residues. Here the CDR3 DNA reads TGTGCCAGTAGTATAGATCGCCTGGTTCAGCCCCAGCATTTT. Protein product: CASSIDRLVQPQHF.

The chain employs TRBV6-1 and TRBJ1-1, with D possibly being TRBD1 (6 bases). The CDR3 runs 14 residues. CDR1 is MNHNS and CDR2 is SASEGT in the germline V gene. Between the trimmed V and J ends, which lost 1 base and 1 base, there was a span of 7 bases. CDR3 in DNA: TGTGCCAGCAGTGAAGTGGGACAGAACACTGAAGCTTTCTTT. It codes for CASSEVGQNTEAFF.

This clone was seen a single time. V and J are TRBV30 and TRBJ1-2; D is possibly TRBD1 (6 bases). V was shortened by 3 bases and J by 5 bases, with 10 bases between the two germline ends. Germline V gene data show CDR1 as GTSNPN and CDR2 as SVGIG (reference sequence). CDR3 size: 12 residues. CDR3 in amino acids: CAWSAGQYGYTF. The DNA for the CDR3 is TGTGCCTGGAGCGCCGGACAGTATGGCTACACCTTC.

This clone was observed once. The J gene is TRBJ2-2, the V gene TRBV18; D uncertain. This CDR3 spans 13 amino acids. V was clipped by 1 base and J by 5 bases, with 5 bases between them. CDR1 is KGHSH, CDR2 LQKENI, per germline. CDR3 nucleotide sequence: TGTGCCAGCTCACCACAGGGTACCGGGGAGCTGTTTTTT. It is translated as CASSPQGTGELFF.

The rearrangement joins TRBV27 to TRBJ1-4, with D possibly matching TRBD1 (6 bases). Trimming took off 6 bases at V and 3 bases at J, with 14 bases between the two ends. Germline CDR1 reads MNHEY; CDR2 reads SMNVEV (reference sequence). The CDR3 loop spans 15 amino acids. The CDR3 nucleotides are TGTGCCAGCAGGGTTCTGACAGGTTCTAATGAAAAACTGTTTTTT. This translates into CASRVLTGSNEKLFF.

CDR3 region: CAISRGEQGLYEQYF. DNA of the CDR3: TGTGCCATCAGTCGAGGGGAACAGGGGCTCTACGAGCAGTACTTC. This chain uses TRBV10-3 with TRBJ2-7; 7 positions match TRBD1. V lost 5 bases to trimming and J lost 3 bases; unmatched junction nucleotides: 10. This CDR3 comprises 15 residues. CDR1 ENHRY and CDR2 SYGVKD come from the germline V gene.

The chain recombines TRBV6-2 or TRBV6-3 with TRBJ2-5; D is perhaps TRBD2 (6 bases). This CDR3 region has 13 residues. Trimming took off 6 bases at V and 2 bases at J, with 10 bases between the two ends. Per the germline V gene, CDR1 is MNHEY and CDR2 is SVGEGT. The CDR3 loop is CASSQGLQETQYF. The CDR3 DNA reads as TGTGCCAGCAGCCAGGGACTGCAAGAGACCCAGTACTTC.

The rearrangement links TRBV5-5 to TRBJ1-2; D possibly corresponds to TRBD1 (5 bases). CDR3 size: 12 residues. The V and J ends lost 5 bases and 5 bases respectively, with 10 bases between them. Germline V lookup: CDR1 SGHKS, CDR2 YYEKEE (reference sequence). CDR3 DNA: TGTGCCAGCAGAACGGGACTGTATGGCTACACCTTC. Protein product: CASRTGLYGYTF.

The rearrangement uses TRBV11-2 and TRBJ1-2, with no clear D. Trimming stripped 1 base from V and 7 bases from J, with 7 bases between. This CDR3 region has 12 residues. Per the germline V gene, CDR1 is SGHAT and CDR2 is FQNNGV. CDR3 residues: CASSLAESGYTF. The CDR3 DNA follows: TGTGCCAGCAGCTTAGCAGAGTCTGGCTACACCTTC.

This sequence joins TRBV6-2 or TRBV6-3 and TRBJ2-7; D is possibly TRBD2 (7 bases). Per the germline V gene, CDR1 is MNHEY and CDR2 is SVGEGT. The CDR3 consists of 16 residues. The germline V and J ends were trimmed by 2 bases and 0 bases, with 14 bases remaining between them. The CDR3 sequence is CASSYGGGGSSYEQYF. Here the CDR3 DNA reads TGTGCCAGCAGTTACGGAGGGGGGGGGAGCTCCTACGAGCAGTACTTC.

The gene calls are TRBV6-5 and TRBJ1-5, with D unclear. Germline assignment: CDR1 MNHEY and CDR2 SVGAGI. This CDR3 region has 15 residues. V was pared by 4 bases and J by 5 bases, with 15 bases between. In DNA form, the CDR3 reads TGTGCCAGCAGTTCGGACCCTTTTATCCATCAGCCCCAGCATTTT. Translating gives CASSSDPFIHQPQHF.

This clone was seen just once. The V gene is TRBV14, the J gene TRBJ1-2; D ambiguous. Trimming removed 4 bases from V and 4 bases from J, with 10 bases in between. The CDR3 contains 13 residues. Germline-derived CDR1 and CDR2 are SGHDN and FVKESK. CDR3 nucleotides: TGTGCCAGCAGCCCCTGGAACAGCTATGGCTACACCTTC. Amino acids: CASSPWNSYGYTF.

V is TRBV30 and J is TRBJ1-5, with D perhaps matching TRBD1 (5 bases). Between the trimmed V and J ends, which lost 3 bases and 5 bases, there was a span of 11 bases. CDR1 is GTSNPN and CDR2 is SVGIG in the germline V gene (reference sequence). The CDR3 extends over 13 amino acids. The CDR3 spells CAWSTGIHQPQHF. In nucleotides, the CDR3 is TGTGCCTGGAGCACAGGAATCCATCAGCCCCAGCATTTT.

The V gene is TRBV25-1, the J gene TRBJ2-2; 10 positions match TRBD1. This CDR3 has 14 residues. V shed 8 bases, J shed 4 bases, and the junction held 4 bases outside the gene matches. Germline assignment: CDR1 MGHDK and CDR2 SYGVNS. Written as DNA, the CDR3 is TGTGCCAGCCGTGGGACAGGGGTCACCGGGGAGCTGTTTTTT. Translating gives CASRGTGVTGELFF.

The rearrangement links TRBV6-2 or TRBV6-3 to TRBJ2-3, with 9 positions matching TRBD2. The CDR3 covers 20 residues. Germline V lookup: CDR1 MNHEY, CDR2 SVGEGT. V gave up 0 bases and J gave up 2 bases; unmatched junction bases: 15. This CDR3 is CASSYSRSSGRKDHTDTQYF. The CDR3 nucleotides are TGTGCCAGCAGTTACTCCCGGAGTAGCGGGAGAAAGGACCACACAGATACGCAGTATTTT.

The chain joins TRBV11-1 to TRBJ2-7; D may match TRBD1 or TRBD2 (6 bases each). Germline CDR1 reads SGHAT; CDR2 reads FQDESV (reference sequence). The CDR3 totals 13 residues. V was clipped by 7 bases and J by 2 bases, with 12 bases between them. The CDR3 loop is CASKGGRPYEQYF. CDR3 DNA sequence: TGTGCCAGCAAGGGGGGCAGGCCCTACGAGCAGTACTTC.

The rearrangement links TRBV2 to TRBJ2-5, with D possibly matching TRBD1 (5 bases). Germline loops: CDR1 SNHLY, CDR2 FYNNEI. Trimming cost V 4 bases and J 4 bases, with 10 bases left between them. This CDR3 region has 13 residues. The DNA for the CDR3 is TGTGCCAGCAGTGTCCAGGGCCCAGAGACCCAGTACTTC. It is translated as CASSVQGPETQYF.

This chain joins TRBV7-3 and TRBJ2-1; D not certain. Trimming pared 1 base from V and 0 bases from J, leaving 10 bases between. This CDR3 contains 16 residues. The germline V gene encodes CDR1 SGHTA and CDR2 FQGTGA. The CDR3 region is CASSLSMVSSYNEQFF. CDR3 coding DNA: TGTGCCAGCAGCTTAAGTATGGTGTCCTCCTACAATGAGCAGTTCTTC.

This chain connects TRBV5-4 to TRBJ2-1; D ambiguous. CDR1 is SGHNT and CDR2 is YYREEE in the germline V gene (reference sequence). With 2 bases removed from V and 4 bases from J, the gap between germline ends came to 13 bases. The CDR3 contains 15 residues. CDR3 sequence reads: CASSFGRVSYNEQFF. The CDR3 coding sequence is TGTGCCAGCAGCTTTGGCCGTGTTTCGTACAATGAGCAGTTCTTC.

The DNA of the CDR3 is TGTGCCAGCTCCCCCGGACAGGCCCCGTACGAGCAGTACTTC. Its translation is CASSPGQAPYEQYF. The gene calls are TRBV6-5 and TRBJ2-7, with TRBD1 matching over 7 bases. The germline V gene encodes CDR1 MNHEY and CDR2 SVGAGI. CDR3 size: 14 residues. V trimming: 8 bases; J trimming: 4 bases; junction bases outside the gene matches: 11.

This chain links TRBV7-2 with TRBJ2-3; D might be TRBD1 (5 bases). Germline values: CDR1 SGHTA, CDR2 FQGNSA. This CDR3 has 13 residues. V gave up 6 bases and J gave up 1 base, with 8 bases separating them. The CDR3 coding sequence is TGTGCCAGCAGTACAGGACGCACAGATACGCAGTATTTT. Amino acids: CASSTGRTDTQYF.

The rearrangement uses TRBV19 and TRBJ2-7, with a weak D call TRBD2 (6 bases). The V gene lost 5 bases and the J gene lost 2 bases, with 19 bases spanning the gap. CDR3 length equals 16 residues. CDR1 is LNHDA and CDR2 is SQIVND in the germline V gene (reference sequence). DNA for the CDR3: TGTGCCAGTAGTCCCGTGGAGGGGAATTCGCCCTACGAGCAGTACTTC. This sequence encodes CASSPVEGNSPYEQYF.

Written as DNA, the CDR3 is TGCGCCAGCAGCTTGATCGCTGGACAGGGGGCCAATGAGCAGTTCTTC. It encodes CASSLIAGQGANEQFF. V and J are TRBV5-1 and TRBJ2-1; 11 nucleotides match TRBD1. Germline assignment: CDR1 SGHRS and CDR2 YFSETQ. This CDR3 region has 16 residues. V lost 1 base to trimming and J lost 6 bases; unmatched junction nucleotides: 6.

This chain links TRBV7-8 with TRBJ2-7, with 10 bases lining up with TRBD1. The CDR3 sequence is 14 residues long. V gave up 2 bases and J gave up 5 bases; unmatched junction bases: 3. Germline V gene data show CDR1 as SGHVS and CDR2 as FQNEAQ. The CDR3 DNA reads TGTGCCAGCAGCTTACGGGACAGGGGCCACGAGCAGTACTTC. Protein product: CASSLRDRGHEQYF. Full variable domain (remainder filled in from reference TRBV7-8 and TRBJ2-7): GAGVSQSPRYKVAKRGQDVALRCDPISGHVSLFWYQQALGQGPEFLTYFQNEAQLDKSGLPSDRFFAERPEGSVSTLKIQRTQQEDSAVYLCASSLRDRGHEQYFGPGTRLTVT.